The 30 T cell receptor beta chains given below trace back to one sample, sequenced in a study of CD4 T cells in relation to SARS-CoV-2 and coronaviruses. TCRdb's copy holds only in-frame clones and misses some; the assay was immunoSEQ multiplex PCR. The sample holds just under 65,000 clones, over 90% seen once. Before the COVID-19 pandemic, during about 2011-2019, CD4+ T cells were taken from unexposed donors. Sample: naive CD4+ T cells from PBMCs. Subset described: naive CD4+ T cells isolated by negative enrichment. These TCRs come from a human donor in good health.

In nucleotides, the CDR3 is TGCGCCAGCAGCCTAACAGGGTCCGAGCAGTACTTC. Protein product: CASSLTGSEQYF. The genes are TRBV5-1 and TRBJ2-7; D is possibly TRBD1 (6 bases). Germline V CDR1 and CDR2: SGHRS, YFSETQ. V was shortened by 4 bases and J by 6 bases, with 11 bases between the two germline ends. The CDR3 consists of 12 residues.

The chain carries TRBV30 and TRBJ1-3; D is ambiguous. The CDR3 contains 12 residues. Germline V gene data show CDR1 as GTSNPN and CDR2 as SVGIG (reference sequence). V was cut by 7 bases and J by 4 bases, with 11 bases left in between. CDR3 nucleotides: TGTGCCTTAAAGACGGAGGGAAACACCATATATTTT. Residues: CALKTEGNTIYF.

The chain employs TRBV25-1 and TRBJ2-1, with TRBD2 matching 9 bases. The CDR3 runs to 15 residues. V trimming: 6 bases; J trimming: 8 bases; junction bases outside the gene matches: 11. Germline-derived CDR1 and CDR2 are MGHDK and SYGVNS. CDR3 sequence reads: CASSLRGTSRDEQFF. The CDR3 DNA reads TGTGCCAGCAGCCTTAGGGGGACTAGCCGTGATGAGCAGTTCTTC.

The chain carries TRBV21-1 and TRBJ1-3; the D call TRBD1 from the table was never checked on the DNA. TRBV21-1 is classified as a pseudogene. The CDR3 loop spans 12 amino acids. The CDR3 DNA reads TGTGCCAGCAGCAGGACAGCCCGCACCATATATTTT. Its protein is CASSRTARTIYF.

The chain is built from TRBV6-6 and TRBJ1-5; 7 bases are shared with TRBD1. The V gene end was trimmed by 6 bases and the J gene end by 9 bases; junction bases not matched to a gene: 11. Germline V CDR1 and CDR2: MNHNY, SVGAGI (reference sequence). The CDR3 runs to 14 residues. DNA of the CDR3: TGTGCCAGCAGGCCCACAGGGGAAGGTGGGCCCCAGCATTTT. It is translated as CASRPTGEGGPQHF.

This clone appeared once. The chain combines TRBV6-1 with TRBJ1-1; TRBD1 matches at 7 bases. CDR3 size: 15 residues. V was clipped by 2 bases and J by 2 bases; unmatched bases: 5. Germline-derived CDR1 and CDR2 are MNHNS and SASEGT. CDR3 bases: TGTGCCAGCAGTGAAATGGGACAGATAAACACTGAAGCTTTCTTT. Its protein product is CASSEMGQINTEAFF.

The CDR3 loop reads CASSHGSGGDGYTF. The CDR3 nucleotides read TGTGCCAGCAGTCACGGCTCGGGGGGCGATGGCTACACCTTC. V usage is TRBV11-2 and J usage is TRBJ1-2, with D maybe TRBD1 (6 bases). Per the germline V gene, CDR1 is SGHAT and CDR2 is FQNNGV. The CDR3 extends over 14 amino acids. V lost 6 bases and J 6 bases, leaving 17 bases between the germline ends.

This rearrangement joins TRBV19 to TRBJ2-1; 10 bases are a match to TRBD2. J gave up 9 bases and V 7 bases, and 15 bases lay outside the gene matches. The CDR3 consists of 16 residues. Germline-derived CDR1 and CDR2 are LNHDA and SQIVND (reference sequence). CDR3: CASIPRASGSFGEQFF. CDR3 DNA: TGTGCCAGTATTCCTCGGGCTAGCGGGAGTTTTGGTGAGCAGTTCTTC.

The chain carries TRBV10-1 and TRBJ2-3; 11 bases are a match to TRBD2. The CDR3 loop spans 16 amino acids. Germline trimming cut 3 bases from V and 2 bases from J; bases unmatched to any gene: 4. Germline CDR1 WNHNN, CDR2 SYGVQD (reference sequence). As DNA, the CDR3 is TGCGCCAGCAGTGATGGGACTAGCGGCTTCACAGATACGCAGTATTTT. It yields the protein CASSDGTSGFTDTQYF.

The V and J genes are TRBV6-5 and TRBJ1-5; the match to TRBD1 covers 7 bases. Germline trimming cut 6 bases from V and 6 bases from J; bases unmatched to any gene: 11. CDR3 length: 15 amino acids. CDR1 MNHEY and CDR2 SVGAGI come from the germline V gene. As DNA, the CDR3 is TGTGCCAGCAGGCCCGGGACAGCGATGGGTCAGCCCCAGCATTTT. Its translation: CASRPGTAMGQPQHF.

This sequence joins TRBV2 and TRBJ2-6; D not resolved. This CDR3 contains 15 residues. The V and J ends lost 2 bases and 2 bases respectively, with 7 bases between them. Germline V lookup: CDR1 SNHLY, CDR2 FYNNEI. The CDR3 nucleotides are TGTGCCAGCAGTGAAAGGTCGACTGGGGCCAACGTCCTGACTTTC. This translates into CASSERSTGANVLTF.

J is TRBJ2-7 and V is TRBV7-9, with D perhaps assigned TRBD1 or TRBD2 (5 bases each). Trimming cost V 3 bases and J 1 base, with 22 bases left between them. This CDR3 has 18 amino acids. CDR1 and CDR2 from the germline V gene are SEHNR and FQNEAQ (reference sequence). CDR3: CASSFSYAGLSGSYEQYF. DNA for the CDR3: TGTGCCAGCAGCTTCTCCTATGCAGGGCTATCGGGATCCTACGAGCAGTACTTC. Based on the CDR3 plus reference TRBV7-9 and TRBJ2-7, the full variable domain is DTGVSQNPRHKITKRGQNVTFRCDPISEHNRLYWYRQTLGQGPEFLTYFQNEAQLEKSRLLSDRFSAERPKGSFSTLEIQRTEQGDSAMYLCASSFSYAGLSGSYEQYFGPGTRLTVT.

This chain uses TRBV18 with TRBJ1-1; D uncertain. This CDR3 region has 13 residues. CDR1 and CDR2 from the germline V gene are KGHSH and LQKENI. V was shortened by 2 bases and J by 8 bases, with 12 bases between the two germline ends. The CDR3 coding sequence is TGTGCCAGCTCACCAGCGGAGCAGACCGAAGCTTTCTTT. Its protein is CASSPAEQTEAFF.

The chain recombines TRBV6-5 with TRBJ1-5, with a possible D match to TRBD1 (5 bases). V gave up 6 bases and J gave up 3 bases, with 9 bases separating them. Germline V gene lookup returns CDR1 MNHEY and CDR2 SVGAGI. The CDR3 has 13 amino acids. The CDR3 loop reads CASSGGDNQPQHF. CDR3 sequence (DNA): TGTGCCAGCAGCGGAGGGGACAATCAGCCCCAGCATTTT.

The rearrangement links TRBV4-2 to TRBJ1-4; 8 bases are shared with TRBD1. The CDR3 has 15 residues. V dropped 5 bases and J dropped 3; count of bases not matched to a gene: 5. Germline CDR1 is LGHNA and CDR2 is YNFKEQ. CDR3 sequence reads: CASSAQTGANEKLFF. The CDR3 DNA sequence: TGTGCCAGCAGCGCCCAGACAGGGGCTAATGAAAAACTGTTTTTT.

The chain is built from TRBV5-1 and TRBJ2-7, with 8 bases matching TRBD1. The CDR3 covers 14 residues. CDR1 is SGHRS, CDR2 YFSETQ, per germline. V trimming: 4 bases; J trimming: 3 bases; junction bases outside the gene matches: 6. The CDR3 is CASSPSGQGYEQYF. CDR3 coding DNA: TGCGCCAGCAGCCCCTCCGGACAGGGCTACGAGCAGTACTTC.

As DNA, the CDR3 is TGTGCCAGCAGCTTAGCGGGGCACCGGGACAGCCAAGAGACCCAGTACTTC. Its protein product is CASSLAGHRDSQETQYF. V is TRBV7-9 and J is TRBJ2-5; 7 bases are a match to TRBD1. The J segment lost 1 base and the V segment lost 0 bases, leaving 8 bases of the junction unmatched. The CDR3 is 17 amino acids. Germline CDR1 SEHNR, CDR2 FQNEAQ (reference sequence).

This clone was detected once. J is TRBJ2-7 and V is TRBV19, with D perhaps matching TRBD2 (7 bases). Germline CDR1 reads LNHDA; CDR2 reads SQIVND (reference sequence). The CDR3 extends over 15 amino acids. The V and J ends lost 2 bases and 0 bases respectively, with 11 bases between them. CDR3 residues: CASSIPGGSSYEQYF. In DNA, the CDR3 is TGTGCCAGTAGTATACCGGGGGGCAGCTCCTACGAGCAGTACTTC.

The chain recombines TRBV18 with TRBJ2-1; a possible D gene is TRBD2 (6 bases). CDR3 size: 14 residues. Germline CDR1 is KGHSH and CDR2 is LQKENI. V lost 5 bases to trimming and J lost 6 bases, with 14 bases between them. CDR3 protein: CASSIAERGNEQFF. Here the CDR3 DNA reads TGTGCCAGCTCAATAGCGGAAAGGGGCAATGAGCAGTTCTTC.

J is TRBJ1-2 and V is TRBV6-5; TRBD1 is a possible D gene (5 bases). CDR1 is MNHEY and CDR2 is SVGAGI in the germline V gene. Trimming pared 2 bases from V and 7 bases from J, leaving 14 bases between. CDR3 length equals 14 residues. The chain's CDR3 is CASSYAGPGSGYTF. CDR3 coding DNA: TGTGCCAGCAGTTACGCGGGCCCAGGGTCTGGCTACACCTTC.

The CDR3 sequence: CASSQDSRLYTDTQYF. CDR3 in DNA: TGTGCCAGCAGCCAAGATTCCCGACTGTACACAGATACGCAGTATTTT. The gene calls are TRBV3-1 (or the pseudogene TRBV3-2) and TRBJ2-3; D gene uncertain. The CDR3 runs to 16 residues. Germline V lookup: CDR1 LGHDT, CDR2 YNNKEL (reference sequence). Trimming removed 0 bases at V and 2 bases at J, with 12 bases between.

J is TRBJ2-2 and V is TRBV2; 9 bases fit TRBD1. The ends lost 7 bases at V and 7 bases at J; junction bases unmatched: 7. The CDR3 has 14 amino acids. Germline V gene lookup returns CDR1 SNHLY and CDR2 FYNNEI. This chain's CDR3 is CASKSTGGGGELFF. The CDR3 DNA reads as TGTGCCAGCAAGTCAACAGGGGGCGGCGGGGAGCTGTTTTTT. Based on the CDR3 plus reference TRBV2 and TRBJ2-2, the full variable domain is EPEVTQTPSHQVTQMGQEVILRCVPISNHLYFYWYRQILGQKVEFLVSFYNNEISEKSEIFDDQFSVERPDGSNFTLKIRSTKLEDSAMYFCASKSTGGGGELFFGEGSRLTVL.

The table lists this clone with a count of one. The J gene is TRBJ2-2, the V gene TRBV18; 9 nucleotides match TRBD2. V lost 7 bases to trimming and J lost 4 bases; unmatched junction nucleotides: 7. The CDR3 is made up of 15 amino acids. Germline lookup yields CDR1 KGHSH and CDR2 LQKENI. CDR3 sequence: CASWAGTSSTGELFF. In nucleotides, the CDR3 is TGTGCCAGCTGGGCCGGGACTAGCAGCACCGGGGAGCTGTTTTTT.

This chain connects TRBV5-4 to TRBJ1-2, with a possible D match to TRBD1 (5 bases). Trimming shortened V by 2 bases and J by 0 bases, and 11 bases separated the two germline ends. The CDR3 is 15 residues long. Germline CDR1 reads SGHNT; CDR2 reads YYREEE (reference sequence). The CDR3 loop is CASSFQGPPNYGYTF. The CDR3 DNA follows: TGTGCCAGCAGCTTTCAGGGCCCCCCTAACTATGGCTACACCTTC.

This chain links TRBV7-9 with TRBJ2-5, with 9 bases identical to TRBD1. Germline-derived CDR1 and CDR2 are SEHNR and FQNEAQ (reference sequence). J gave up 5 bases and V 4 bases, and 5 bases lay outside the gene matches. This CDR3 comprises 14 residues. The CDR3 loop reads CASSSDRGGETQYF. The DNA for the CDR3 is TGTGCCAGCAGCTCGGACAGGGGAGGGGAGACCCAGTACTTC.

This chain uses TRBV28 with TRBJ2-5; D call uncertain. The CDR3 has 14 residues. Germline loops: CDR1 MDHEN, CDR2 SYDVKM. V lost 6 bases to trimming and J lost 4 bases, with 15 bases between them. The CDR3 loop reads CASSPPPTRETQYF. The DNA of the CDR3 is TGTGCCAGCAGCCCCCCTCCGACTCGAGAGACCCAGTACTTC.

This clone was counted between two and nine times. The DNA of the CDR3 is TGTGCCAGCAGTCTAAGTGGGGGGAATGAAAAACTGTTTTTT. Amino acid sequence: CASSLSGGNEKLFF. The V call is TRBV28, the J call TRBJ1-4, with D perhaps matching TRBD1 (5 bases). Trimming cost V 5 bases and J 5 bases, with 12 bases left between them. The CDR3 loop spans 14 amino acids. CDR1 is MDHEN and CDR2 is SYDVKM in the germline V gene.

This sequence joins TRBV7-3 and TRBJ1-1; possible D gene TRBD1, 6 bases. The V gene lost 5 bases and the J gene lost 1 base, with 8 bases spanning the gap. The CDR3 extends over 13 amino acids. Per the germline V gene, CDR1 is SGHTA and CDR2 is FQGTGA. CDR3 coding DNA: TGTGCCAGCAGCAAACAGGGGAACACTGAAGCTTTCTTT. It specifies CASSKQGNTEAFF. Full variable domain (missing parts from reference TRBV7-3 and TRBJ1-1): GAGVSQTPSNKVTEKGKYVELRCDPISGHTALYWYRQSLGQGPEFLIYFQGTGAADDSGLPNDRFFAVRPEGSVSTLKIQRTERGDSAVYLCASSKQGNTEAFFGQGTRLTVV.

The chain employs TRBV19 and TRBJ1-5, with 7 positions matching TRBD1. Germline lookup yields CDR1 LNHDA and CDR2 SQIVND (reference sequence). The CDR3 loop spans 14 amino acids. V was pared by 3 bases and J by 6 bases, with 5 bases of the junction left unmatched. The CDR3 nucleotides are TGTGCCAGTAGTATGGAGGGGGCCCGTCAGCCCCAGCATTTT. Translating gives CASSMEGARQPQHF.

CDR3 in DNA: TGTGCCAGCAGCTTAGAGCGGGTGACAGCGCAAATAGCCAAAAACATTCAGTACTTC. Protein sequence: CASSLERVTAQIAKNIQYF. J is TRBJ2-4 and V is TRBV7-2, with D possibly matching TRBD2 (6 bases). The CDR3 is 19 residues long. Trimming removed 1 base at V and 0 bases at J, with 19 bases between. Germline CDR1 SGHTA, CDR2 FQGNSA.